This T cell receptor beta chain was profiled in a study of shared clonotypes between healthy human individuals. Overall study: Per donor, CD8 memory used one plate, CD8 naive used two, CD4 memory used three and CD4 naive used three.

The table came from immunoSEQ multiplex PCR; TCRdb's copy has only in-frame clones and leaves some out. In the table there are some 2,000,000 clones, under 97% of which are singletons. The V end lost 2 bases, the J end lost 4 bases, and 13 bases lay between the germline ends. The CDR3 sequence is 15 residues long. Germline V CDR1 and CDR2: SGHNT, YYREEE (reference sequence). A CD45RA+ naive subset and a CD45RA-negative memory subset were split from CD4+ cells. This TCR was recovered from a man aged 18 to 29 in good health. The specimen was naive CD4+ T cells sorted from blood. Subset given: CD45RA+ positively selected. V gene TRBV5-4 combines with J gene TRBJ2-1; tentative D call: TRBD2 (6 bases). The CDR3 nucleotides are TGTGCCAGCAGCTTTGCGGGGCGACCTTACAATGAGCAGTTCTTC. It is translated as CASSFAGRPYNEQFF.